This TCR beta chain was captured in a study of blood T cells in healthy people across ages. Study-level background: Capture by template switching was about one barcoded beta molecule per two T cells.

The CDR3 extends over 15 amino acids. Trimming took off 2 bases at V and 3 bases at J, with 14 bases between the two ends. A second roughly 6 to 12 cycle PCR used barcoded and J-beta primers. TCRdb re-called the 5' RACE reads through MiXCR, storing one row per CDR3 protein. The repertoire includes around 1,500,000 distinct CDR3 sequences, 35% to 45% of them detected once, and under 8% sits in the top ten. The source is a young woman in good health. The chain carries TRBV12-3 or TRBV12-4 and TRBJ2-7; maybe TRBD2 (5 bases). What was sequenced was blood. The chain's CDR3 is CASSLSSGGLYEQYF. The CDR3 DNA reads TGTGCCAGCAGTTTATCCAGCGGTGGCCTCTACGAGCAGTACTTC.